The sequence of this T cell receptor (beta chain) was determined in a study of early T cells in non-severe SARS-CoV-2 infection. The wider study: Sequencing of bulk RNA from unsorted whole blood was done, without chain pairing.

Individual cDNA molecules received unique molecular identifiers. TCRdb ran MiXCR on the 5' RACE reads and lists one entry per CDR3 protein. The repertoire holds tens of thousands of distinct CDR3 sequences, with under 15% as singletons. There are 14 residues in the CDR3. CDR1 is MRHNA and CDR2 is SNTAGT in the germline V gene. With 3 bases removed from V and 5 bases from J, the gap between germline ends came to 11 bases. Sequencing used whole blood. The receptor's source is an adult who was a healthcare worker with PCR-confirmed SARS-CoV-2 infection or an uninfected control (not recorded which). The chain links TRBV6-4 to TRBJ1-5; the D gene is possibly TRBD1 (6 bases). Here the CDR3 DNA reads TGTGCCAGCAGTGAAAGAGGGGGTTATCAGCCCCAGCATTTT. This encodes CASSERGGYQPQHF.